Listed below are T cell receptor beta chains from one sample, sequenced in a study of shared clonotypes between healthy human individuals. Some clones are missing from TCRdb's copy, which holds only in-frame ones; the method was immunoSEQ multiplex PCR. The sample lists approximately 1.9 million clones, 90% to 95% occurring once. Sample: naive CD8+ T cells from PBMCs. These receptors were obtained from a man aged 18-30 years in good health. Some clones in this sample may be carry-over from other donors' samples. Both conserved end residues are part of each CDR3. The D gene is left open where the match is weak. Clone size appears in some rows only: once, few, many, or a class for an expanded clone.

j_gene: TRBJ1-5
v_gene: TRBV4-1
abundance: .
len: 15
d_gene: .
CDR3nt: TGCGCCAGCAGGCCCGGGACAACGGGCAATCAGCCCCAGCATTTT
CDR3aa: CASRPGTTGNQPQHF

j_gene: TRBJ2-7
v_gene: TRBV9
abundance: .
len: 16
d_gene: .
CDR3nt: TGTGCCAGCAGCGTAACCAGCGGGACATCCTCCTACGAGCAGTACTTC
CDR3aa: CASSVTSGTSSYEQYF

j_gene: TRBJ1-1
v_gene: TRBV15
abundance: .
len: 15
d_gene: .
CDR3nt: TGTGCCACCCTCGAAGGGTTAGAAGGGTACACTGAAGCTTTCTTT
CDR3aa: CATLEGLEGYTEAFF

j_gene: TRBJ2-7
v_gene: TRBV9
abundance: .
len: 14
d_gene: TRBD1
CDR3nt: TGTGCCAGCAGCCACACATCCCGGGACAGGGAGCAGTACTTC
CDR3aa: CASSHTSRDREQYF

j_gene: TRBJ2-5
v_gene: TRBV27
abundance: .
len: 15
d_gene: TRBD2
CDR3nt: TGTGCCAGCAGGGCTCTTAGCGGGACGCAAGAGACCCAGTACTTC
CDR3aa: CASRALSGTQETQYF

j_gene: TRBJ2-2
v_gene: TRBV28
abundance: .
len: 14
d_gene: TRBD2
CDR3nt: TGTGCCAGCTCGGGACTAGCGGGGACCGGGGAGCTGTTTTTT
CDR3aa: CASSGLAGTGELFF

j_gene: TRBJ2-7
v_gene: TRBV27
abundance: .
len: 15
d_gene: .
CDR3nt: TGTGCCAGCAAAGTTGGAGCCCTGAGCTCCTACGAGCAGTACTTC
CDR3aa: CASKVGALSSYEQYF

j_gene: TRBJ2-7
v_gene: TRBV9
abundance: .
len: 17
d_gene: TRBD1
CDR3nt: TGTGCCAGCAGCTCCGCTCCCGGGACAGGGAATCCTTACGAGCAGTACTTC
CDR3aa: CASSSAPGTGNPYEQYF

j_gene: TRBJ2-2
v_gene: TRBV19
abundance: .
len: 15
d_gene: .
CDR3nt: TGTGCCAGTAGTACGGGTGGAGCGAACACCGGGGAGCTGTTTTTT
CDR3aa: CASSTGGANTGELFF

j_gene: TRBJ1-5
v_gene: TRBV2
abundance: .
len: 13
d_gene: .
CDR3nt: TGTGCCAGCAGTGCCCTTAGCAATCAGCCCCAGCATTTT
CDR3aa: CASSALSNQPQHF

j_gene: TRBJ1-5
v_gene: TRBV6-1
abundance: .
len: 15
d_gene: .
CDR3nt: TGTGCCAGCAGTGAGGGGGGGTATAGCAATCAGCCCCAGCATTTT
CDR3aa: CASSEGGYSNQPQHF

j_gene: TRBJ1-1
v_gene: TRBV10-3
abundance: .
len: 13
d_gene: .
CDR3nt: TGTGCCATCAGTGAGTCTGGGTACACTGAAGCTTTCTTT
CDR3aa: CAISESGYTEAFF

j_gene: TRBJ2-1
v_gene: TRBV11-2
abundance: .
len: 17
d_gene: .
CDR3nt: TGTGCCAGCTCGAGATGGCTCAGGGATAGCTCCTACAATGAGCAGTTCTTC
CDR3aa: CASSRWLRDSSYNEQFF

j_gene: TRBJ2-3
v_gene: TRBV29-1
abundance: .
len: 12
d_gene: .
CDR3nt: TGCAGCGTTGATGGCGCGGCCGGTACGCAGTATTTT
CDR3aa: CSVDGAAGTQYF

j_gene: TRBJ1-2
v_gene: TRBV28
abundance: .
len: 15
d_gene: .
CDR3nt: TGTGCCAGCGCCCTGACAGGCAGTTTTAACTATGGCTACACCTTC
CDR3aa: CASALTGSFNYGYTF

j_gene: TRBJ2-3
v_gene: TRBV19
abundance: .
len: 16
d_gene: TRBD2
CDR3nt: TGTGCCAGTAGTATCGCCGGGGGAGGGCCAGCAGATACGCAGTATTTT
CDR3aa: CASSIAGGGPADTQYF

j_gene: TRBJ1-1
v_gene: TRBV27
abundance: .
len: 18
d_gene: .
CDR3nt: TGTGCCAGCAGTCAGCTCCCCGCGGGACGGATTATGAACACTGAAGCTTTCTTT
CDR3aa: CASSQLPAGRIMNTEAFF

j_gene: TRBJ2-5
v_gene: TRBV15
abundance: .
len: 15
d_gene: .
CDR3nt: TGTGCCACCAGCAGTAGGAGTTCGGGCCAAGAGACCCAGTACTTC
CDR3aa: CATSSRSSGQETQYF

j_gene: TRBJ2-7
v_gene: TRBV9
abundance: .
len: 16
d_gene: .
CDR3nt: TGTGCCAGCAGCCCCCACCGGGCCCCGGGATCATACGAGCAGTACTTC
CDR3aa: CASSPHRAPGSYEQYF

j_gene: TRBJ1-2
v_gene: TRBV15
abundance: once
len: 15
d_gene: .
CDR3nt: TGTGCCACCAGCGGTCGTGGGGGGCTTAGGTATGGCTACACCTTC
CDR3aa: CATSGRGGLRYGYTF

j_gene: TRBJ2-3
v_gene: TRBV11-2
abundance: .
len: 13
d_gene: .
CDR3nt: TGTGCCAGCAGCTTAAACACCGCAGATACGCAGTATTTT
CDR3aa: CASSLNTADTQYF

j_gene: TRBJ2-7
v_gene: TRBV11-2
abundance: .
len: 13
d_gene: .
CDR3nt: TGTGCCAGCAGCTTAACGGATGCCTACGAGCAGTACTTC
CDR3aa: CASSLTDAYEQYF

j_gene: TRBJ2-5
v_gene: TRBV9
abundance: .
len: 13
d_gene: .
CDR3nt: TGTGCCAGCCAGGGAGGCAGGGTGGAGACCCAGTACTTC
CDR3aa: CASQGGRVETQYF

j_gene: TRBJ1-1
v_gene: TRBV15
abundance: .
len: 15
d_gene: .
CDR3nt: TGTGCCACCAGCAGAGGGGGGGCAATGAACACTGAAGCTTTCTTT
CDR3aa: CATSRGGAMNTEAFF

j_gene: TRBJ2-1
v_gene: TRBV11-1
abundance: .
len: 19
d_gene: .
CDR3nt: TGTGCCAGCAGCTTAGACCGGCTAGCGCGATATAACTCCTACAATGAGCAGTTCTTC
CDR3aa: CASSLDRLARYNSYNEQFF

j_gene: TRBJ2-7
v_gene: TRBV5-1
abundance: .
len: 15
d_gene: .
CDR3nt: TGCGCCAGCAGCGGGGGTAGCGGTTTTTCCTACGAGCAGTACTTC
CDR3aa: CASSGGSGFSYEQYF

j_gene: TRBJ2-7
v_gene: TRBV6-5
abundance: .
len: 14
d_gene: .
CDR3nt: TGTGCCAGCAGTTCCCGATATGGGGCCTACGAGCAGTACTTC
CDR3aa: CASSSRYGAYEQYF

j_gene: TRBJ1-2
v_gene: TRBV18
abundance: .
len: 15
d_gene: .
CDR3nt: TGTGCCAGCTCACCTCGGGCCGCGGGGGGTCATGGCTACACCTTC
CDR3aa: CASSPRAAGGHGYTF